This passage covers 10 T cell receptor beta chains from one sample sequenced in a study of blood T cell repertoires in COVID-19. Assay: immunoSEQ multiplex PCR; the TCRdb copy retains only in-frame clones and omits some. This sample has fewer than 130,000 clones, with roughly 85% found just once. The specimen sequenced was peripheral blood. The receptors here all came from a woman at least 80 years old with active or convalescent COVID-19.

The chain recombines TRBV18 with TRBJ1-2; 9 nucleotides agree with TRBD1. Trimming at V came to 6 bases and at J to 5 bases, leaving 4 bases not matched to a gene. The CDR3 runs 13 residues. CDR1 is KGHSH, CDR2 LQKENI, per germline. The CDR3, as DNA: TGTGCCAGCTCGCGGACAGGGGTGTATGGCTACACCTTC. Residues: CASSRTGVYGYTF.

The chain has TRBV23-1 and TRBJ2-7; D ambiguous. TRBV23-1 is given ORF status, its function remaining uncertain. The CDR3 is 14 amino acids. The V gene lost 5 bases and the J gene lost 4 bases, with 15 bases spanning the gap. Here the CDR3 reads CASSYASRRYEQYF. As DNA, the CDR3 is TGCGCCAGCAGTTACGCATCCCGCAGGTACGAGCAGTACTTC.

J is TRBJ2-7 and V is TRBV27; a possible D gene is TRBD1 (6 bases). The CDR3 has 13 amino acids. Germline assignment: CDR1 MNHEY and CDR2 SMNVEV (reference sequence). The V and J ends lost 8 bases and 3 bases respectively, with 14 bases between them. In DNA form, the CDR3 reads TGTGCCAGCGGAACCCAACAGGGCTACGAGCAGTACTTC. Translating gives CASGTQQGYEQYF.

This clone was observed a handful of times. The chain recombines TRBV9 with TRBJ2-1; D remains ambiguous. Trimming took 2 bases from V and 7 from J, leaving 10 bases between them. The germline V gene encodes CDR1 SGDLS and CDR2 YYNGEE. The CDR3 has 13 residues. DNA of the CDR3: TGTGCCAGCAGCGTCCAAGACTCGAATGAGCAGTTCTTC. This translates into CASSVQDSNEQFF.

The V and J genes are TRBV10-3 and TRBJ1-5; possibly TRBD1 for D (5 bases). Trimming took 7 bases from V and 5 from J, leaving 12 bases between them. The CDR3 is 13 amino acids. CDR1 is ENHRY and CDR2 is SYGVKD in the germline V gene. The CDR3 sequence is CAITTGGDQPQHF. CDR3 DNA: TGTGCCATCACCACGGGGGGGGATCAGCCCCAGCATTTT.

V is TRBV6-1 and J is TRBJ2-6; D not resolved. Germline V gene lookup returns CDR1 MNHNS and CDR2 SASEGT. This CDR3 contains 15 residues. Trimming removed 1 base from V and 4 bases from J, with 8 bases in between. Here the CDR3 DNA reads TGTGCCAGCAGTGAAGGATACTCCGGGGCCAACGTCCTGACTTTC. Translated: CASSEGYSGANVLTF.

The rearrangement joins TRBV3-1 (or the pseudogene TRBV3-2) to TRBJ2-7; TRBD2 matches 9 bases. Per germline, CDR1 LGHDT and CDR2 YNNKEL (reference sequence). V trimming: 4 bases; J trimming: 0 bases; junction bases outside the gene matches: 4. The CDR3 contains 15 residues. The CDR3 here is CASSLRTSDSYEQYF. CDR3 nucleotides: TGTGCCAGCAGCCTCCGGACTAGCGACTCCTACGAGCAGTACTTC.

The chain is built from TRBV28 and TRBJ2-7; D is unclear. The germline CDR1 and CDR2 sequences are MDHEN and SYDVKM. The CDR3 has 9 amino acids. Trimming pared 11 bases from V and 7 bases from J, leaving 9 bases between. CDR3 DNA: TGTGCCTCTCGACTTGAGCAGTACTTC. This translates into CASRLEQYF.

The chain has TRBV2 and TRBJ2-7, with 7 bases fitting TRBD2. The CDR3 runs to 15 residues. Losses at the gene ends were 5 bases for V and 2 bases for J; bases not matched to a gene: 9. The V gene's germline CDR1 is SNHLY and CDR2 FYNNEI. As DNA, the CDR3 is TGTGCCAGCAGTCCCCAACCAAGCGGGGCCTACGAGCAGTACTTC. Amino acids: CASSPQPSGAYEQYF.

The chain links TRBV29-1 to TRBJ1-3; TRBD1 aligns across 9 bases. Germline V gene sequence: CDR1 SQVTM, CDR2 ANQGSEA. The CDR3 contains 15 residues. The V gene end was trimmed by 6 bases and the J gene end by 4 bases; junction bases not matched to a gene: 10. CDR3 nucleotide sequence: TGCAGCGTCACCCCCGGGACAGGGCCGGGAAACACCATATATTTT. It is translated as CSVTPGTGPGNTIYF.